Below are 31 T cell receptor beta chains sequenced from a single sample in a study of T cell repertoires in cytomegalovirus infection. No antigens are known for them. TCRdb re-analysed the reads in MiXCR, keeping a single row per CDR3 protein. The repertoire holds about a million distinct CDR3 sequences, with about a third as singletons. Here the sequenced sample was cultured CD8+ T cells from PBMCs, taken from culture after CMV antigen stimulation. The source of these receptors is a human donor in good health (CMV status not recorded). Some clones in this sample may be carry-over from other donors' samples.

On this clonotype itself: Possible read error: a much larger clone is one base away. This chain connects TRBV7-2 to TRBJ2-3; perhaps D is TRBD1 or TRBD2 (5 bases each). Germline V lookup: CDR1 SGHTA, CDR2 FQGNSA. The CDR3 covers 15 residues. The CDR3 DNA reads TGTGCCAGCAACTTGGGGGAGCCACAATTATATACGCGGTATTTT. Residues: CASNLGEPQLYTRYF.

The CDR3 reads CASSLSEGVDYEQYF. The DNA for the CDR3 is TGTGCCAGCAGCCTCTCAGAGGGGGTGGACTACGAGCAGTACTTC. This chain connects TRBV7-9 to TRBJ2-7, with a weak D call TRBD1 (6 bases). The CDR3 loop spans 15 amino acids. Per germline, CDR1 SEHNR and CDR2 FQNEAQ (reference sequence). Trimming stripped 5 bases from V and 3 bases from J, with 17 bases between.

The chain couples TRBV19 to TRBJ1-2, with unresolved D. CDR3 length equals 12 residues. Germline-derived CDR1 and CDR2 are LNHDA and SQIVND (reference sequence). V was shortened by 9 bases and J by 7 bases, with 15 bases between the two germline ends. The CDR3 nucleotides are TGTGCCAGCTTCGTCGGTGATCGTGGCTACACCTTC. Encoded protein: CASFVGDRGYTF.

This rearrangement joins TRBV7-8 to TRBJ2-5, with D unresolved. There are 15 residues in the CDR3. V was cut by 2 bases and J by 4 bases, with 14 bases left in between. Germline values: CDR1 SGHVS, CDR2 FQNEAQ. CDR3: CASSLILVDGETQYF. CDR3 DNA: TGTGCCAGCAGCTTAATTTTGGTTGACGGAGAGACCCAGTACTTC.

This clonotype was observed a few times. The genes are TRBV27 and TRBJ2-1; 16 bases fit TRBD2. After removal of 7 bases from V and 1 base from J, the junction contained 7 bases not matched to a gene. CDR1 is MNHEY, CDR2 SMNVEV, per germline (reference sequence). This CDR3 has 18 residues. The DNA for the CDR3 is TGTGCCAGCACCTCGGGACTAGCGGGGGGGCATTCCTACAATGAGCAGTTCTTC. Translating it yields CASTSGLAGGHSYNEQFF.

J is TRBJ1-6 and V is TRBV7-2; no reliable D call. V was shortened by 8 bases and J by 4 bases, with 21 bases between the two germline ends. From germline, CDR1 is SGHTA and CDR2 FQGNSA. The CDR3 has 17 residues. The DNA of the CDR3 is TGTGCCAGCGGCCCCGCCCGGACGGCCACGTATAATTCACCCCTCCACTTT. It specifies CASGPARTATYNSPLHF.

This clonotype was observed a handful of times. CDR3 loop: CSDPSGVSREKLFF. The CDR3 DNA is TGCAGCGACCCCTCAGGGGTATCACGTGAAAAACTGTTTTTT. The chain carries TRBV29-1 and TRBJ1-4; possible D gene TRBD1, 6 bases. Trimming removed 7 bases from V and 7 bases from J, with 19 bases in between. Germline CDR1 reads SQVTM; CDR2 reads ANQGSEA. The CDR3 extends over 14 amino acids. The full variable domain, rest sourced from reference TRBV29-1 and TRBJ1-4, is SAVISQKPSRDICQRGTSLTIQCQVDSQVTMMFWYRQQPGQSLTLIATANQGSEATYESGFVIDKFPISRPNLTFSTLTVSNMSPEDSSIYLCSDPSGVSREKLFFGSGTQLSVL.

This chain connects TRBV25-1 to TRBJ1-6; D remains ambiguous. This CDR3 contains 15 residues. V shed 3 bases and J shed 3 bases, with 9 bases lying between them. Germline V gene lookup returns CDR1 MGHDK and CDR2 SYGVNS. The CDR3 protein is CASSEMSDYNSPLHF. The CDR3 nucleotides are TGTGCCAGCAGTGAGATGTCGGACTATAATTCACCCCTCCACTTT.

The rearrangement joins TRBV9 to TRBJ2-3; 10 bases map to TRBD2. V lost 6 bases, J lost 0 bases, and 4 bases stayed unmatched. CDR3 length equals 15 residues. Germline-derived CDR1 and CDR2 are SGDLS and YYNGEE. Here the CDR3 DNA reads TGTGCCAGCACCACTAGCGGGGTTAGCACAGATACGCAGTATTTT. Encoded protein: CASTTSGVSTDTQYF.

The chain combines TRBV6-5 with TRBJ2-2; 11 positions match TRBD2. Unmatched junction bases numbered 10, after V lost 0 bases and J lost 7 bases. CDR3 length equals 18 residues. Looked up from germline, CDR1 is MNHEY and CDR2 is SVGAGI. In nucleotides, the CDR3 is TGTGCCAGCAGTTACTCACTAGCGGGGGCCGTCAGTAGCGGGGAGCTGTTTTTT. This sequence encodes CASSYSLAGAVSSGELFF.

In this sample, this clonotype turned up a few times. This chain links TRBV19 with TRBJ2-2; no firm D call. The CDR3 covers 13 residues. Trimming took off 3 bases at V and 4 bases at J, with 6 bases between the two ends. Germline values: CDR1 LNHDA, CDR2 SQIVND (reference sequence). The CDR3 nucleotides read TGTGCCAGTAGTATCACCGTCACCGGGGAGCTGTTTTTT. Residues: CASSITVTGELFF. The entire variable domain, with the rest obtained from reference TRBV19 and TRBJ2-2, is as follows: DGGITQSPKYLFRKEGQNVTLSCEQNLNHDAMYWYRQDPGQGLRLIYYSQIVNDFQKGDIAEGYSVSREKKESFPLTVTSAQKNPTAFYLCASSITVTGELFFGEGSRLTVL.

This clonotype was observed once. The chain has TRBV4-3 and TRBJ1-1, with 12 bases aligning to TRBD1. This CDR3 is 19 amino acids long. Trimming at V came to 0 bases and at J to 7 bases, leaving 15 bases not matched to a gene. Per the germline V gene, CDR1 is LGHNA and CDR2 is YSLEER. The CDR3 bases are TGCGCCAGCAGCCAAGACCCTTGGGGGACAGGGGGCGGTCAGGATGAAGCTTTCTTT. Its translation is CASSQDPWGTGGGQDEAFF.

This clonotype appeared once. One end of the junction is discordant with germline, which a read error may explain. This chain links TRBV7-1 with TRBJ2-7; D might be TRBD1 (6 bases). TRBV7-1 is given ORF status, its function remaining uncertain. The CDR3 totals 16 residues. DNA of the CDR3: TGTACCAGCAGCACCCTGGACAGCCCCCTGACCTACGAGCAGTACTTC. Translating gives CTSSTLDSPLTYEQYF.

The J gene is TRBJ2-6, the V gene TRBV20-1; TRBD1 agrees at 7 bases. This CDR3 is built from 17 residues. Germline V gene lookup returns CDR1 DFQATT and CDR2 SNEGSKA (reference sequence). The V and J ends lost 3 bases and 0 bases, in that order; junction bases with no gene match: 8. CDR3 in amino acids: CSASRQGVFSGANVLTF. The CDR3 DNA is TGCAGTGCTAGTAGGCAGGGGGTATTCTCTGGGGCCAACGTCCTGACTTTC.

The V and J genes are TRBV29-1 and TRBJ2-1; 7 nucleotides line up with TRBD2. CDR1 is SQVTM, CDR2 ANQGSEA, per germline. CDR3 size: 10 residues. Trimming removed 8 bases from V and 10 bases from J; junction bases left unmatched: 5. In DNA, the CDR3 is TGCAGCCGGGGAGGGACGGAGCAGTTCTTC. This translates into CSRGGTEQFF.

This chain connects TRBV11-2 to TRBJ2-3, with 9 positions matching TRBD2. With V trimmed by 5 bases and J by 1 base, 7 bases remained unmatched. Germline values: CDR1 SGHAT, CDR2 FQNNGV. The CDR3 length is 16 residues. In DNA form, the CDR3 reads TGTGCCAGCAGCCTCTGGACTAGCGAACGCACAGATACGCAGTATTTT. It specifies CASSLWTSERTDTQYF.

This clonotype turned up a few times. CDR3: CASTLHSSTEAFF. The CDR3 region has the DNA TGTGCCAGCACCCTGCACAGTAGCACTGAAGCTTTCTTT. The V gene is TRBV27, the J gene TRBJ1-1, with no clear D. The CDR3 sequence is 13 residues long. CDR1 MNHEY and CDR2 SMNVEV come from the germline V gene (reference sequence). Trimming removed 7 bases from V and 4 bases from J, with 13 bases in between.

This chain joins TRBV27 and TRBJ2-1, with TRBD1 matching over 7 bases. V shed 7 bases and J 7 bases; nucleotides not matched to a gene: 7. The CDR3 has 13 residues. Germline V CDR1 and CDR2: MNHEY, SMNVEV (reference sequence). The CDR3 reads CASTPTGLNEQFF. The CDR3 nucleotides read TGTGCCAGCACGCCGACAGGGCTAAATGAGCAGTTCTTC.

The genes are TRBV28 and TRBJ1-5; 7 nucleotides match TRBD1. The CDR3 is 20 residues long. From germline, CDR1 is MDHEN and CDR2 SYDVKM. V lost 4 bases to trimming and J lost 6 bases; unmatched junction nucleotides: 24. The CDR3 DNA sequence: TGTGCCAGCAGTTCCGATCGTATGGACAGGCCCCTTGGGTTGGTTCAGCCCCAGCATTTT. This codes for CASSSDRMDRPLGLVQPQHF.

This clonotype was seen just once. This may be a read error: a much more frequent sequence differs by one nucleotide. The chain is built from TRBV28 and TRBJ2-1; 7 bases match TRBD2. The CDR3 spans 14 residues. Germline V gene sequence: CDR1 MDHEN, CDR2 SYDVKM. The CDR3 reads CASSLTSAYSEQFF. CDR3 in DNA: TGTGCCAGCAGTTTAACTAGCGCCTACAGTGAGCAGTTCTTC.

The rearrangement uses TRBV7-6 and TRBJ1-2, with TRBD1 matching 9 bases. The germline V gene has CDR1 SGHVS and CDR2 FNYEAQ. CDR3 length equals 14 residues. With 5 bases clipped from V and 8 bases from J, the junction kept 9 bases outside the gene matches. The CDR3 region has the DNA TGTGCCAGCAGCGACTCCGGGACAGGGAAAGGCTACACCTTC. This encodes CASSDSGTGKGYTF.

The CDR3 nucleotides read TGTGCCAGCAGGGCGGCGCAGGGCCCCACAGATACGCAGTATTTT. Protein product: CASRAAQGPTDTQYF. The J gene is TRBJ2-3, the V gene TRBV6-2 or TRBV6-3; tentative D call: TRBD1 (5 bases). Germline V CDR1 and CDR2: MNHEY, SVGEGT. Trimming took off 6 bases at V and 2 bases at J, with 15 bases between the two ends. This CDR3 comprises 15 residues.

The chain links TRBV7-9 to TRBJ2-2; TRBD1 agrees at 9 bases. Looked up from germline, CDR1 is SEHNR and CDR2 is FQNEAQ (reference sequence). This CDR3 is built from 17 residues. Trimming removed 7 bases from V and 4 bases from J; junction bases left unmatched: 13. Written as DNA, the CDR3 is TGTGCCAGCATCCGAGAGGTACAGGGGGCGACCACCGGGGAGCTGTTTTTT. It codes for CASIREVQGATTGELFF.

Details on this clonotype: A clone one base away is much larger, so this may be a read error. The CDR3 DNA follows: TGTGCCAGCAGTCTACATGGGGCGAGGAATTCACCCCTCCACTTT. It yields the protein CASSLHGARNSPLHF. The chain recombines TRBV6-2 or TRBV6-3 with TRBJ1-6; D is perhaps TRBD1 (5 bases). CDR1 is MNHEY and CDR2 is SVGEGT in the germline V gene. This CDR3 has 15 amino acids. V was clipped by 5 bases and J by 7 bases, with 15 bases between them.

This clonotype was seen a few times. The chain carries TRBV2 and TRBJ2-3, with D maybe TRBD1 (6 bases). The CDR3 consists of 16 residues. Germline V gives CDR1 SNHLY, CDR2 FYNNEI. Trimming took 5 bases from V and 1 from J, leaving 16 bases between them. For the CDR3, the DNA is TGTGCCAGCAGTACAACAGGGTCCGGTGGCACAGATACGCAGTATTTT. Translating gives CASSTTGSGGTDTQYF. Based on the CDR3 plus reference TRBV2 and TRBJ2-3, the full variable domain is EPEVTQTPSHQVTQMGQEVILRCVPISNHLYFYWYRQILGQKVEFLVSFYNNEISEKSEIFDDQFSVERPDGSNFTLKIRSTKLEDSAMYFCASSTTGSGGTDTQYFGPGTRLTVL.

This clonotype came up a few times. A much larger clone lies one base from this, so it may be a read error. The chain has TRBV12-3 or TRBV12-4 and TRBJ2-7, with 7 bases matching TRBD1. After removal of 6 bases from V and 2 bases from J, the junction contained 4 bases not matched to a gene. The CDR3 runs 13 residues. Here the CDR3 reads CASSTGTAYEQYV. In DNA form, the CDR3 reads TGTGCCAGCAGCACCGGGACAGCCTACGAGCAGTACGTC.

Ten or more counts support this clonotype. As DNA, the CDR3 is TGTGCCAGCAGTTTCACTTTGAACACTGAAGCTTTCTTT. Protein: CASSFTLNTEAFF. The rearrangement uses TRBV12-3 or TRBV12-4 and TRBJ1-1; no definite D call. This CDR3 is built from 13 residues. V lost 3 bases and J 0 bases, leaving 5 bases between the germline ends.

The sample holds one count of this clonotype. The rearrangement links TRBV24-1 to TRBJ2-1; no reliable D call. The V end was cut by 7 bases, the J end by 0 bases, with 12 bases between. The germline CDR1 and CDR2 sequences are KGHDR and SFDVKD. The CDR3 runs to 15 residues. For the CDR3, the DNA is TGTGCCACCAGCGGCACCTGGAGCTCCTACAATGAGCAGTTCTTC. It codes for CATSGTWSSYNEQFF.

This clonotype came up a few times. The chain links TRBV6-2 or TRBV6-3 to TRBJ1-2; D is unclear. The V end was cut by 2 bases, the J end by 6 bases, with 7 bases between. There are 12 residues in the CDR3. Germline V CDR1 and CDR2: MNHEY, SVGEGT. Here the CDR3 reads CASSYGSNGYTF. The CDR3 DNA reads TGTGCCAGCAGTTACGGCAGCAATGGCTACACCTTC.

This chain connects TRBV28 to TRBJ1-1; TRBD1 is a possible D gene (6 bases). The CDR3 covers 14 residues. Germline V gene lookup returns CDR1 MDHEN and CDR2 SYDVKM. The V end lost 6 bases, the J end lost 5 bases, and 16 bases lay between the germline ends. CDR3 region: CASRWTDTRTEAFF. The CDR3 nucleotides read TGTGCCAGCAGATGGACAGATACGAGAACTGAAGCTTTCTTT.

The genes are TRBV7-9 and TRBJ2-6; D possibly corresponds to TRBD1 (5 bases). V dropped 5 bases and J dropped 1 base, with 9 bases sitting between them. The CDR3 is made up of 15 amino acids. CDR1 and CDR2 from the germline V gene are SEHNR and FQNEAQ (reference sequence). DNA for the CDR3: TGTGCCAGCAGCCCGGACACATCTGGGGCCAACGTCCTGACTTTC. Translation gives CASSPDTSGANVLTF.